The 22 T cell receptor beta chains below come from one sample, sequenced in a study of response to subunit inactivated influenza vaccine. TCRdb reanalysed the RT-PCR reads using MiXCR and keeps one entry per CDR3 protein. Of around 530,000 distinct CDR3 sequences in the sample, approximately 12% are singletons; the top ten hold about a tenth. The starting material was PBMCs from blood, obtained on the day of vaccination. All receptors derive from a man aged 45 to 65 who received an inactivated influenza vaccine.

This chain joins TRBV27 and TRBJ2-1; 11 positions agree with TRBD2. V trimming: 3 bases; J trimming: 0 bases; junction bases outside the gene matches: 7. The CDR3 contains 18 residues. CDR1 is MNHEY and CDR2 is SMNVEV in the germline V gene (reference sequence). The CDR3 nucleotides are TGTGCCAGCAGTTTGGGACTAGCGGCCACCAGCTCCTACAATGAGCAGTTCTTC. This encodes CASSLGLAATSSYNEQFF.

This clonotype came up many times. The chain is built from TRBV9 and TRBJ2-5, with 9 nucleotides matching TRBD2. The CDR3 runs 14 residues. CDR1 SGDLS and CDR2 YYNGEE come from the germline V gene. Unmatched junction bases numbered 7, after V lost 5 bases and J lost 5 bases. In DNA, the CDR3 is TGTGCCAGCAGTGCGGGAGGGCCCTCCGAGACCCAGTACTTC. Translation gives CASSAGGPSETQYF. The variable domain in full, completed from reference TRBV9 and TRBJ2-5, reads DSGVTQTPKHLITATGQRVTLRCSPRSGDLSVYWYQQSLDQGLQFLIQYYNGEERAKGNILERFSAQQFPDLHSELNLSSLELGDSALYFCASSAGGPSETQYFGPGTRLLVL.

This clonotype was seen many times. V gene TRBV4-1 combines with J gene TRBJ1-2; D gene ambiguous. Germline loops: CDR1 MGHRA, CDR2 YSYEKL. The CDR3 length is 15 residues. V was shortened by 1 base and J by 0 bases, with 9 bases between the two germline ends. The CDR3 DNA follows: TGCGCCAGCAGCCAAGGAGCCGGAGCTAACTATGGCTACACCTTC. This gives the protein CASSQGAGANYGYTF.

V usage is TRBV20-1 and J usage is TRBJ2-3; 8 nucleotides agree with TRBD2. J gave up 3 bases and V 7 bases, and 9 bases lay outside the gene matches. The length of the CDR3 is 14 residues. Per the germline V gene, CDR1 is DFQATT and CDR2 is SNEGSKA (reference sequence). CDR3 nucleotide sequence: TGCAGTGGTATGATAGCGGGGTTAACAGATACGCAGTATTTT. Protein product: CSGMIAGLTDTQYF.

This clonotype has only a few counts. The chain employs TRBV25-1 and TRBJ2-3, with D tentatively TRBD1 (5 bases). Per the germline V gene, CDR1 is MGHDK and CDR2 is SYGVNS. CDR3 size: 14 residues. V lost 6 bases and J 0 bases, leaving 10 bases between the germline ends. CDR3 sequence reads: CASRTPGSTDTQYF. DNA of the CDR3: TGTGCCAGCAGGACCCCAGGGAGCACAGATACGCAGTATTTT. Full variable domain (missing parts from reference TRBV25-1 and TRBJ2-3): EADIYQTPRYLVIGTGKKITLECSQTMGHDKMYWYQQDPGMELHLIHYSYGVNSTEKGDLSSESTVSRIRTEHFPLTLESARPSHTSQYLCASRTPGSTDTQYFGPGTRLTVL.

At least ten counts were recorded for this clonotype. The J gene is TRBJ1-1, the V gene TRBV29-1; tentative D call: TRBD1 (5 bases). Germline CDR1 is SQVTM and CDR2 is ANQGSEA. CDR3 length equals 13 residues. With 7 bases removed from V and 1 base from J, the gap between germline ends came to 13 bases. The CDR3 loop is CSGREWGNTEAFF. DNA for the CDR3: TGCAGCGGCAGGGAGTGGGGGAACACTGAAGCTTTCTTT.

This clonotype has a count of ten or more. This chain joins TRBV11-2 and TRBJ2-3; 11 bases are a match to TRBD2. Losses at the gene ends were 3 bases for V and 5 bases for J; bases not matched to a gene: 4. Germline lookup yields CDR1 SGHAT and CDR2 FQNNGV. The CDR3 is made up of 15 amino acids. The CDR3 nucleotides are TGTGCCAGCAGCTTTAGCGGGAGGGCCGAAGATACGCAGTATTTT. It yields the protein CASSFSGRAEDTQYF.

This clonotype was observed a handful of times. The chain has TRBV11-2 and TRBJ2-2; possibly TRBD2 for D (6 bases). The CDR3 runs to 14 residues. The germline CDR1 and CDR2 sequences are SGHAT and FQNNGV. V gave up 4 bases and J gave up 4 bases, with 10 bases separating them. The CDR3 bases are TGTGCCAGCAGCTCCATCGGGGGCACCGGGGAGCTGTTTTTT. Residues: CASSSIGGTGELFF.

The chain is built from TRBV5-6 and TRBJ2-7, with no clear D. This CDR3 has 12 residues. Per the germline V gene, CDR1 is SGHDT and CDR2 is YYEEEE. Trimming left V 1 base short and J 5 bases short, with 7 bases between. CDR3 sequence (DNA): TGTGCCAGCAGCTTGCCCGCAAACGAGCAGTACTTC. Its translation is CASSLPANEQYF.

This clonotype appeared a few times. The chain uses TRBV30 and TRBJ2-2; D call uncertain. Germline CDR1 and CDR2: GTSNPN and SVGIG (reference sequence). The CDR3 has 14 residues. V lost 0 bases and J lost 6, with 11 bases in between. As DNA, the CDR3 is TGTGCCTGGAGTGTAAAAGGGTCGGCCGGGGAGCTGTTTTTT. Translating it yields CAWSVKGSAGELFF.

At least ten counts were recorded for this clonotype. The rearrangement joins TRBV14 to TRBJ2-7, with no clear D. Trimming removed 1 base from V and 4 bases from J, with 8 bases in between. CDR3 length equals 13 residues. The germline gives CDR1 SGHDN, CDR2 FVKESK. The CDR3 loop reads CASSQGLEYEQYF. The CDR3 DNA reads as TGTGCCAGCAGCCAAGGGCTAGAGTACGAGCAGTACTTC.

V and J are TRBV29-1 and TRBJ2-2; 12 nucleotides align to TRBD2. Germline CDR1 SQVTM, CDR2 ANQGSEA. The V segment lost 6 bases and the J segment 5 bases; nucleotides outside the gene matches: 13. This CDR3 comprises 17 residues. CDR3 amino acids: CSVSRLAGGPGTGELFF. The CDR3 region has the DNA TGCAGCGTCTCGCGGCTAGCGGGGGGGCCGGGGACCGGGGAGCTGTTTTTT.

This clonotype has ten or more counts. The chain combines TRBV12-3 or TRBV12-4 with TRBJ2-2; D is possibly TRBD1 or TRBD2 (5 bases each). The CDR3 sequence is 15 residues long. Trimming left V 6 bases short and J 0 bases short, with 11 bases between. DNA of the CDR3: TGTGCCAGCAGAAAAGGGACCGCGAACACCGGGGAGCTGTTTTTT. Its protein is CASRKGTANTGELFF.

This clonotype was counted between two and nine times. The V call is TRBV5-1, the J call TRBJ2-1; perhaps TRBD2 as D (6 bases). From germline, CDR1 is SGHRS and CDR2 YFSETQ. The V end was cut by 5 bases, the J end by 9 bases, with 18 bases between. The CDR3 is made up of 14 amino acids. The CDR3 sequence: CASSLGGQGGEQFF. DNA of the CDR3: TGCGCCAGCAGTTTAGGAGGGCAGGGAGGTGAGCAGTTCTTC.

This clonotype occurred many times. V and J are TRBV3-1 and TRBJ2-3, with TRBD2 identical over 10 bases. This CDR3 comprises 17 residues. The V and J ends lost 0 bases and 2 bases, in that order; junction bases with no gene match: 5. The V gene's germline CDR1 is LGHDT and CDR2 YNNKEL (reference sequence). The CDR3 loop is CASSQEPSGSPTDTQYF. The CDR3 bases are TGTGCCAGCAGCCAAGAGCCTAGCGGGAGTCCCACAGATACGCAGTATTTT.

This clonotype was picked up a small number of times. The V call is TRBV7-2, the J call TRBJ2-1; 8 bases are shared with TRBD2. CDR1 and CDR2 (germline): SGHTA, FQGNSA. The CDR3 totals 16 residues. V dropped 1 base and J dropped 3; count of bases not matched to a gene: 5. The CDR3 sequence: CASSLVFSGVYNEQFF. The DNA of the CDR3 is TGTGCCAGCAGCTTAGTGTTTAGCGGGGTCTACAATGAGCAGTTCTTC. The full variable domain, rest sourced from reference TRBV7-2 and TRBJ2-1, is GAGVSQSPSNKVTEKGKDVELRCDPISGHTALYWYRQSLGQGLEFLIYFQGNSAPDKSGLPSDRFSAERTGGSVSTLTIQRTQQEDSAVYLCASSLVFSGVYNEQFFGPGTRLTVL.

This clonotype showed up just a few times. The genes are TRBV5-1 and TRBJ1-4, with 8 bases aligning to TRBD1. CDR1 SGHRS and CDR2 YFSETQ come from the germline V gene. The CDR3 is 16 residues long. The J segment lost 5 bases and the V segment lost 2 bases, leaving 8 bases of the junction unmatched. CDR3 bases: TGCGCCAGCAGCTTAGCGGACAGGGCTAAGAATGAAAAACTGTTTTTT. Protein sequence: CASSLADRAKNEKLFF.

In its sample, this clonotype was seen a few times. This chain connects TRBV4-3 to TRBJ2-2; D not certain. V lost 0 bases, J lost 6 bases, and 5 bases lay in between. The CDR3 contains 13 residues. Germline assignment: CDR1 LGHNA and CDR2 YSLEER. The CDR3 DNA reads as TGCGCCAGCAGCCAAGATGTATCCGGGGAGCTGTTTTTT. Translated: CASSQDVSGELFF.

This chain connects TRBV21-1 to TRBJ2-3; no check of the table's D call, TRBD2, against the DNA was made. TRBV21-1 is marked as a pseudogene. This CDR3 spans 14 amino acids. CDR3 sequence (DNA): TGTGCCAGCAGCCGGGACTTTGACACAGATACGCAGTATTTT. Protein sequence: CASSRDFDTDTQYF.

In this sample, this clonotype turned up many times. This rearrangement joins TRBV12-3 or TRBV12-4 to TRBJ2-7, with D unresolved. Deletions cut 5 bases from V and 2 bases from J, with 10 bases between. The CDR3 extends over 13 amino acids. The CDR3 here is CASSKTEAYEQYF. DNA for the CDR3: TGTGCCAGCAGTAAGACTGAAGCCTACGAGCAGTACTTC.

This clonotype was seen many times. V usage is TRBV10-3 and J usage is TRBJ2-7; D gene unclear. The CDR3 length is 14 residues. In germline, CDR1 is ENHRY, CDR2 SYGVKD. The V and J ends lost 7 bases and 0 bases respectively, with 13 bases between them. Here the CDR3 DNA reads TGTGCCATCACGTCAACAGCGAGCTCCTACGAGCAGTACTTC. Its protein is CAITSTASSYEQYF.

CDR3 nucleotide sequence: TGTGCCAGCAGCGTAGAAGGGGGCAATCAGCCCCAGCATTTT. This gives the protein CASSVEGGNQPQHF. This chain connects TRBV9 to TRBJ1-5; D possibly corresponds to TRBD1 (5 bases). Germline CDR1 and CDR2: SGDLS and YYNGEE. The CDR3 contains 14 residues. The V and J ends lost 0 bases and 2 bases respectively, with 6 bases between them.